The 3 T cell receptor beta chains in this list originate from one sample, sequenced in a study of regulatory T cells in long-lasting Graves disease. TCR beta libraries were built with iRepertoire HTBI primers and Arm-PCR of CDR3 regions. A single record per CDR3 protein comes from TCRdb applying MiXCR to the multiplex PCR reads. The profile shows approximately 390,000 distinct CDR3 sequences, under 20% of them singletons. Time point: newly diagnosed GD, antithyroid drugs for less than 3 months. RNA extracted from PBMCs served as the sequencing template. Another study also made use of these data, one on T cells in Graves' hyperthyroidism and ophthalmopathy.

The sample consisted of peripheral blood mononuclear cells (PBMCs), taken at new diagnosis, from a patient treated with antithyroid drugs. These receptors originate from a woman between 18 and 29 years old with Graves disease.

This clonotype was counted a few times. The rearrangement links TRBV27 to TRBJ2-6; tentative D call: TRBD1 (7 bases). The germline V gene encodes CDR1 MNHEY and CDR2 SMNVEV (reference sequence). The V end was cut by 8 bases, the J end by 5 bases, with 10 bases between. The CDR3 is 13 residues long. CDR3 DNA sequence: TGTGCCAGCCAGGGGGGAAGGGCCAACGTCCTGACTTTC. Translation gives CASQGGRANVLTF. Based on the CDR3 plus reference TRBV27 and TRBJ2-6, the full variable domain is EAQVTQNPRYLITVTGKKLTVTCSQNMNHEYMSWYRQDPGLGLRQIYYSMNVEVTDKGDVPEGYKVSRKEKRNFPLILESPSPNQTSLYFCASQGGRANVLTFGAGSRLTVL.

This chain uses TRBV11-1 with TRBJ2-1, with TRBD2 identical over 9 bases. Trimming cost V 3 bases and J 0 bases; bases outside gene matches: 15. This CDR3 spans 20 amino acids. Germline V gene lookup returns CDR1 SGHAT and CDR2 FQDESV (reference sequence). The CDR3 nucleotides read TGTGCCAGCAGCTTGGGGGCTAGCGGGGCTATAACGGACTCCTACAATGAGCAGTTCTTC. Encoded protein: CASSLGASGAITDSYNEQFF.

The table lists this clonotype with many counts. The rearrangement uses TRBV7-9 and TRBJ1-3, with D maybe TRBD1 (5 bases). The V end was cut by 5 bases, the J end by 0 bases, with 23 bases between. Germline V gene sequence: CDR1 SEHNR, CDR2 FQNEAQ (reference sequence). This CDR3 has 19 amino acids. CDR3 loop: CASSRLFSGRGDSGNTIYF. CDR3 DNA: TGTGCCAGCAGCCGGCTTTTCAGTGGAAGGGGCGACTCTGGAAACACCATATATTTT.